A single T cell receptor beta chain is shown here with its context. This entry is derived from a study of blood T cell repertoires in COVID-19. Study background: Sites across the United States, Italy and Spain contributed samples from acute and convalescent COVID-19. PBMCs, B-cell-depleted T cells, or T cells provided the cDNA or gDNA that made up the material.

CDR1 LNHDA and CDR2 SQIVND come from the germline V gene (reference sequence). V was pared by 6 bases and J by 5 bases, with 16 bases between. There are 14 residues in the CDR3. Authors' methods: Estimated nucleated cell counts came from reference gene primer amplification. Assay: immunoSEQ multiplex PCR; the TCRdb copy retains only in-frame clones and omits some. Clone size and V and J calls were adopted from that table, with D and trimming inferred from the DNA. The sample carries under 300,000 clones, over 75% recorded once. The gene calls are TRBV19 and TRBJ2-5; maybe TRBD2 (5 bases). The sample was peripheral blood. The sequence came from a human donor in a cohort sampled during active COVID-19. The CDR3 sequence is CASSLAGLRETQYF. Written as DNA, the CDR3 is TGTGCCAGTAGCCTGGCGGGCCTTCGGGAGACCCAGTACTTC.